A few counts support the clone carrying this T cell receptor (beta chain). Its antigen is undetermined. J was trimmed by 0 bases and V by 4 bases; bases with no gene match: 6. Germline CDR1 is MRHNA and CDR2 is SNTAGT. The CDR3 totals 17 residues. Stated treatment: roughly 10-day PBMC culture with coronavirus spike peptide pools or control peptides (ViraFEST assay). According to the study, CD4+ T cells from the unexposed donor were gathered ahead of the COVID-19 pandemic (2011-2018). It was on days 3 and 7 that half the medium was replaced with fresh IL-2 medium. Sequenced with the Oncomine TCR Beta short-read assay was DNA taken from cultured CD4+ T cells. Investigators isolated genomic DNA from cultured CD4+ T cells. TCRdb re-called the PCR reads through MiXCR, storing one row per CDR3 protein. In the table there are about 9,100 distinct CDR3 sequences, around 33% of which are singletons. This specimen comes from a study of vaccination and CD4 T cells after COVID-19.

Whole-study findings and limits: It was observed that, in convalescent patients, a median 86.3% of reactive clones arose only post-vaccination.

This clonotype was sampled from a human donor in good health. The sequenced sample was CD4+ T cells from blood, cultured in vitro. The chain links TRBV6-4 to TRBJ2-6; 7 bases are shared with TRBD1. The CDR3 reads CASSGDSSSSGANVLTF. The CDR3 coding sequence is TGTGCCAGCAGTGGGGACAGTTCCAGCTCTGGGGCCAACGTCCTGACTTTC.